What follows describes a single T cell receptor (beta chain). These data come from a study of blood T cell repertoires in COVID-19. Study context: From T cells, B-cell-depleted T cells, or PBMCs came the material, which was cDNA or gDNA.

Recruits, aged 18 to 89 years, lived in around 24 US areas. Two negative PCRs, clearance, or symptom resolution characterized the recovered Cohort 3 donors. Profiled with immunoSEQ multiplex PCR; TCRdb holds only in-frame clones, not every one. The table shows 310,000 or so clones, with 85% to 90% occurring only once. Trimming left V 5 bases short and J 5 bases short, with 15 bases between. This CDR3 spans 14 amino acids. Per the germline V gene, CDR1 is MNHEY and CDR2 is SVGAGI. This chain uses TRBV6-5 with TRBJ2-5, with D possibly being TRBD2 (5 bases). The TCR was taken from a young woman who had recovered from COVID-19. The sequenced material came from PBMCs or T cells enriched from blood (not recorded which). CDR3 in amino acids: CASSPGIAAETQYF. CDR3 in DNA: TGTGCCAGCAGTCCCGGGATAGCTGCTGAGACCCAGTACTTC.